This entry lists 30 T cell receptor beta chains sequenced from one sample in a study of T-cell reconstitution after alpha-beta-depleted transplantation in children. A library of TCRbeta sequences, prepared with unique molecular identifiers, was generated. In TCRdb, the PCR reads were re-called with MiXCR into one record per CDR3 protein. The data contain more than 400,000 distinct CDR3 sequences, roughly 43% of them seen just once; the ten biggest clones take up around a quarter. The sample in question was PBMCs, obtained before TCRalphabeta/CD19-depleted stem cell transplant. The receptors stem from a girl under 10 years old with aplastic anemia, due to receive a stem cell transplant.

This rearrangement joins TRBV9 to TRBJ2-1; TRBD2 aligns across 10 bases. Germline V gives CDR1 SGDLS, CDR2 YYNGEE. Trimming removed 8 bases from V and 8 bases from J; junction bases left unmatched: 10. The CDR3 is 14 amino acids. As DNA, the CDR3 is TGTGCCAGTACAGCTAGCGGGAGAAACTATGAGCAGTTCTTC. It encodes CASTASGRNYEQFF.

The rearrangement uses TRBV25-1 and TRBJ2-2; 7 bases match TRBD2. V was pared by 1 base and J by 6 bases, with 5 bases of the junction left unmatched. Germline V lookup: CDR1 MGHDK, CDR2 SYGVNS. This CDR3 is built from 15 residues. The CDR3 bases are TGTGCCAGCAGTGAATGGGCGGGAGTTTCCGGGGAGCTGTTTTTT. It specifies CASSEWAGVSGELFF.

This clonotype was detected a few times. The J gene is TRBJ2-5, the V gene TRBV12-3 or TRBV12-4; 7 bases agree with TRBD1. The CDR3 loop spans 15 amino acids. The V and J ends lost 3 bases and 5 bases, in that order; junction bases with no gene match: 9. The CDR3 region is CASSFHRGQGETQYF. For the CDR3, the DNA is TGTGCCAGCAGTTTTCATAGGGGGCAGGGGGAGACCCAGTACTTC.

This clonotype has just a few counts. V gene TRBV5-1 combines with J gene TRBJ2-7, with D perhaps matching TRBD1 or TRBD2 (5 bases each). V was cut by 3 bases and J by 3 bases, with 13 bases left in between. There are 14 residues in the CDR3. CDR1 is SGHRS, CDR2 YFSETQ, per germline. The CDR3 DNA sequence: TGCGCCAGCAGCTCTGGGACGGGGAACTACGAGCAGTACTTC. The encoded protein is CASSSGTGNYEQYF.

This clonotype appeared many times. The chain joins TRBV5-8 to TRBJ2-2; D gene ambiguous. Germline V gives CDR1 SGHTS, CDR2 YDEGEE. V was pared by 4 bases and J by 0 bases, with 13 bases between. This CDR3 has 16 residues. The CDR3 bases are TGTGCCAGCAGCAAACAGAGTACAACGAACACCGGGGAGCTGTTTTTT. This sequence encodes CASSKQSTTNTGELFF.

This chain joins TRBV19 and TRBJ2-2; the D gene could be TRBD1 or TRBD2 (5 bases each). The CDR3 runs 15 residues. CDR1 LNHDA and CDR2 SQIVND come from the germline V gene (reference sequence). V gave up 5 bases and J gave up 5 bases, with 15 bases separating them. For the CDR3, the DNA is TGTGCCAGTAGTCCCGCCGGGACGCAGACCGGGGAGCTGTTTTTT. Translated, it gives CASSPAGTQTGELFF.

This clonotype was counted only a few times. This rearrangement joins TRBV6-1 to TRBJ1-6; TRBD1 agrees at 8 bases. Germline V gene lookup returns CDR1 MNHNS and CDR2 SASEGT. V lost 5 bases and J lost 10; bases outside the gene matches: 7. This CDR3 has 14 amino acids. In DNA, the CDR3 is TGTGCCAGCAGTCGGGACAGGTTTGGATCACCCCTCCACTTT. Translated, it gives CASSRDRFGSPLHF.

This chain connects TRBV28 to TRBJ2-1, with 14 bases that match TRBD2. V shed 5 bases, J shed 6 bases, and the junction held 3 bases outside the gene matches. The CDR3 totals 15 residues. CDR1 is MDHEN, CDR2 SYDVKM, per germline. CDR3 in DNA: TGTGCCAGCAGTCAGGGACTAGCGGGAGTCAATGAGCAGTTCTTC. It translates to CASSQGLAGVNEQFF. The full variable domain, rest sourced from reference TRBV28 and TRBJ2-1, is DVKVTQSSRYLVKRTGEKVFLECVQDMDHENMFWYRQDPGLGLRLIYFSYDVKMKEKGDIPEGYSVSREKKERFSLILESASTNQTSMYLCASSQGLAGVNEQFFGPGTRLTVL.

The chain links TRBV7-9 to TRBJ2-5; 8 positions match TRBD1. V lost 5 bases to trimming and J lost 0 bases; unmatched junction nucleotides: 2. The length of the CDR3 is 14 residues. Germline CDR1 SEHNR, CDR2 FQNEAQ (reference sequence). CDR3 sequence reads: CASSRQGNQETQYF. CDR3 DNA sequence: TGTGCCAGCAGCCGACAGGGGAACCAAGAGACCCAGTACTTC.

This clonotype was recorded a few times. The chain has TRBV7-9 and TRBJ2-2, with D maybe TRBD2 (5 bases). The ends were cut back, 5 bases at V and 1 base at J, with 14 bases in the middle. The CDR3 contains 16 residues. CDR1 and CDR2 (germline): SEHNR, FQNEAQ (reference sequence). This CDR3 reads CASSRSPRENTGELFF. In DNA form, the CDR3 reads TGTGCCAGCAGCCGCAGCCCGAGGGAGAACACCGGGGAGCTGTTTTTT. The complete variable domain, with remaining parts taken from reference TRBV7-9 and TRBJ2-2, reads DTGVSQNPRHKITKRGQNVTFRCDPISEHNRLYWYRQTLGQGPEFLTYFQNEAQLEKSRLLSDRFSAERPKGSFSTLEIQRTEQGDSAMYLCASSRSPRENTGELFFGEGSRLTVL.

This clonotype showed up many times. The chain links TRBV20-1 to TRBJ2-1; D is uncertain. V was clipped by 6 bases and J by 5 bases, with 8 bases between them. CDR1 and CDR2 (germline): DFQATT, SNEGSKA (reference sequence). The CDR3 has 11 residues. Written as DNA, the CDR3 is TGCAGTGCCGAGAGAAACAATGAGCAGTTCTTC. Encoded protein: CSAERNNEQFF.

The chain links TRBV20-1 to TRBJ1-2, with D uncertain. V was shortened by 5 bases and J by 2 bases, with 12 bases between the two germline ends. This CDR3 is 13 amino acids long. CDR1 and CDR2 from the germline V gene are DFQATT and SNEGSKA (reference sequence). Here the CDR3 reads CSAWTATNYGYTF. As DNA, the CDR3 is TGCAGTGCTTGGACGGCGACCAACTATGGCTACACCTTC.

This clonotype has ten or more counts. The chain links TRBV29-1 to TRBJ2-1; D is ambiguous. The CDR3 runs 13 residues. The ends were cut back, 4 bases at V and 4 bases at J, with 11 bases in the middle. Germline assignment: CDR1 SQVTM and CDR2 ANQGSEA. The CDR3 DNA reads as TGCAGCGTTGGGGGTTTAACTTACAATGAGCAGTTCTTC. Translation: CSVGGLTYNEQFF.

The sample holds many counts of this clonotype. The V and J genes are TRBV5-1 and TRBJ2-3, with TRBD1 identical over 8 bases. CDR1 SGHRS and CDR2 YFSETQ come from the germline V gene. The CDR3 is 15 amino acids. Germline trimming cut 4 bases from V and 4 bases from J; bases unmatched to any gene: 8. CDR3 region: CASSHGQGKADTQYF. In DNA form, the CDR3 reads TGCGCCAGCAGCCACGGACAGGGTAAAGCAGATACGCAGTATTTT. Looking up the rest from reference TRBV5-1 and TRBJ2-3 gives the full variable domain: KAGVTQTPRYLIKTRGQQVTLSCSPISGHRSVSWYQQTPGQGLQFLFEYFSETQRNKGNFPGRFSGRQFSNSRSEMNVSTLELGDSALYLCASSHGQGKADTQYFGPGTRLTVL.

The chain joins TRBV15 to TRBJ1-1, with D tentatively TRBD1 (5 bases). Germline V CDR1 and CDR2: LNHNV, YYDKDF (reference sequence). The CDR3 loop spans 14 amino acids. Trimming stripped 7 bases from V and 1 base from J, with 13 bases between. The CDR3 region is CATNGASGNTEAFF. Here the CDR3 DNA reads TGTGCCACCAATGGGGCATCGGGGAACACTGAAGCTTTCTTT. Together with reference TRBV15 and TRBJ1-1, the CDR3 gives the full variable domain: DAMVIQNPRYQVTQFGKPVTLSCSQTLNHNVMYWYQQKSSQAPKLLFHYYDKDFNNEADTPDNFQSRRPNTSFCFLDIRSPGLGDTAMYLCATNGASGNTEAFFGQGTRLTVV.

Points on this clonotype: A much larger clonotype is one base distant, so this may be a read error. The chain has TRBV3-1 and TRBJ2-1; D is ambiguous. The CDR3 is 13 residues long. Germline loops: CDR1 LGHDT, CDR2 YNNKEL (reference sequence). CDR3 protein: CTSSRSSYNEQFF. The CDR3 DNA sequence: TGTACCAGCAGCAGGAGCTCCTACAATGAGCAGTTCTTC.

The chain uses TRBV29-1 and TRBJ2-7; no firm D call. The CDR3 has 13 residues. Germline values: CDR1 SQVTM, CDR2 ANQGSEA. V shed 4 bases and J shed 0 bases, with 10 bases lying between them. The CDR3, as DNA: TGCAGCGTTGCAACGAGGCTCTCCTACGAGCAGTACTTC. It encodes CSVATRLSYEQYF.

The chain has TRBV5-4 and TRBJ1-5, with TRBD1 matching over 11 bases. The CDR3 has 19 amino acids. With 2 bases clipped from V and 1 base from J, the junction kept 11 bases outside the gene matches. Germline V gives CDR1 SGHNT, CDR2 YYREEE (reference sequence). The CDR3 DNA reads as TGTGCCAGCAGCTTCTTCGGGACAGGGGGGGATCGGAGCAATCAGCCCCAGCATTTT. This encodes CASSFFGTGGDRSNQPQHF.

In its sample, this clonotype was seen many times. The chain couples TRBV5-1 to TRBJ2-6; D is perhaps TRBD1 (6 bases). The V and J ends lost 0 bases and 2 bases respectively, with 6 bases between them. The CDR3 sequence is 15 residues long. CDR1 SGHRS and CDR2 YFSETQ come from the germline V gene. CDR3 nucleotides: TGCGCCAGCAGCTTGGCAGGGGCTGGGGCCAACGTCCTGACTTTC. Translation gives CASSLAGAGANVLTF.

V and J are TRBV18 and TRBJ1-2, with 9 bases identical to TRBD1. In germline, CDR1 is KGHSH, CDR2 LQKENI. The V gene end was trimmed by 3 bases and the J gene end by 8 bases; junction bases not matched to a gene: 7. This CDR3 comprises 14 residues. As DNA, the CDR3 is TGTGCCAGCTCACCCCGACAGGGGGTGGGCGGCTACACCTTC. It specifies CASSPRQGVGGYTF.

This clonotype was seen more than once but under ten times. V and J are TRBV6-4 and TRBJ1-3; D ambiguous. The germline V gene encodes CDR1 MRHNA and CDR2 SNTAGT. This CDR3 region has 12 residues. V was cut by 8 bases and J by 3 bases, with 8 bases left in between. CDR3 sequence: CASGVIGNTIYF. As DNA, the CDR3 is TGTGCCAGCGGGGTGATTGGAAACACCATATATTTT.

In this sample, this clonotype turned up once. The chain employs TRBV28 and TRBJ2-1, with 8 positions matching TRBD1. Germline CDR1 reads MDHEN; CDR2 reads SYDVKM. CDR3 size: 15 residues. V lost 6 bases to trimming and J lost 7 bases; unmatched junction nucleotides: 11. DNA of the CDR3: TGTGCCAGCAGGCCGTCGGACAGGGTGACGAATGAGCAGTTCTTC. The encoded protein is CASRPSDRVTNEQFF.

J is TRBJ2-7 and V is TRBV20-1; D gene uncertain. Germline V gene data show CDR1 as DFQATT and CDR2 as SNEGSKA (reference sequence). This CDR3 spans 14 amino acids. The V and J ends lost 3 bases and 2 bases respectively, with 14 bases between them. The CDR3 protein is CSASRPHGPYEQYF. The DNA for the CDR3 is TGCAGTGCTAGTCGACCTCATGGCCCCTACGAGCAGTACTTC.

This clonotype has just a few counts. This chain uses TRBV7-2 with TRBJ2-3, with D unclear. This CDR3 is built from 13 residues. Germline V gene lookup returns CDR1 SGHTA and CDR2 FQGNSA. V gave up 2 bases and J gave up 2 bases, with 5 bases separating them. Here the CDR3 reads CASSLSLTDTQYF. The CDR3 region has the DNA TGTGCCAGCAGCTTATCCCTCACAGATACGCAGTATTTT. Filled out from reference TRBV7-2 and TRBJ2-3, the complete variable domain reads GAGVSQSPSNKVTEKGKDVELRCDPISGHTALYWYRQSLGQGLEFLIYFQGNSAPDKSGLPSDRFSAERTGGSVSTLTIQRTQQEDSAVYLCASSLSLTDTQYFGPGTRLTVL.

This chain links TRBV7-2 with TRBJ2-7; no reliable D call. The CDR3 runs to 13 residues. In germline, CDR1 is SGHTA, CDR2 FQGNSA. Trimming pared 0 bases from V and 9 bases from J, leaving 12 bases between. Written as DNA, the CDR3 is TGTGCCAGCAGCTTAGCGCTAGGTCAGTCGCAGTACTTC. It is translated as CASSLALGQSQYF.

This clonotype has a count of ten or more. The rearrangement joins TRBV7-9 to TRBJ1-2, with no clear D. Germline V CDR1 and CDR2: SEHNR, FQNEAQ (reference sequence). Trimming shortened V by 1 base and J by 5 bases, and 14 bases separated the two germline ends. This CDR3 has 15 residues. The CDR3 here is CASSLDLRELYGYTF. In DNA, the CDR3 is TGTGCCAGCAGCTTAGATTTACGAGAATTGTATGGCTACACCTTC.

The rearrangement links TRBV10-3 to TRBJ2-1, with TRBD2 matching over 15 bases. The CDR3 is made up of 16 amino acids. Trimming removed 11 bases from V and 3 bases from J; junction bases left unmatched: 8. Germline lookup yields CDR1 ENHRY and CDR2 SYGVKD. CDR3 nucleotides: TGTGCCGTTGGGACTAGCGGGGGGAATTACTACAATGAGCAGTTCTTC. This codes for CAVGTSGGNYYNEQFF.

The chain is built from TRBV6-5 and TRBJ2-3; 8 bases are a match to TRBD1. J lost 3 bases, V lost 2 bases, and 7 bases had no gene match. The CDR3 loop spans 16 amino acids. Germline CDR1 reads MNHEY; CDR2 reads SVGAGI. Here the CDR3 reads CASSYGTTGETDTQYF. As DNA, the CDR3 is TGTGCCAGCAGTTACGGGACGACAGGGGAGACAGATACGCAGTATTTT.

J is TRBJ2-5 and V is TRBV13; D is perhaps TRBD2 (5 bases). CDR3 length equals 14 residues. The V gene's germline CDR1 is PRHDT and CDR2 FYEKMQ (reference sequence). Trimming stripped 6 bases from V and 5 bases from J, with 16 bases between. CDR3 DNA: TGTGCCAGCAGTTCCGGAAGGACTGCGGAGACCCAGTACTTC. Protein sequence: CASSSGRTAETQYF.

In its sample, this clonotype was seen many times. The V call is TRBV5-1, the J call TRBJ2-1; 9 bases are a match to TRBD1. CDR1 and CDR2 (germline): SGHRS, YFSETQ. CDR3 length equals 15 residues. The trim removed 7 bases at V and 1 base at J, leaving 6 bases unmatched. DNA of the CDR3: TGCGCCAGCGCTGGGGGACAGGGTTCCTACAATGAGCAGTTCTTC. This sequence encodes CASAGGQGSYNEQFF.